This T cell receptor beta chain was sequenced for a study of T-cell memory formation after mild COVID-19. As for the study in general: Each donor largely had its own TCR clusters.

Study results and limitations: Within pre-infection memory, some responding clones were found, suggesting cross-reactive memory joined. CD4+ bias marked clones expanding day 15 to 37, unlike balanced contracting clones.

TCR alpha and TCR beta cDNA libraries carrying sample barcodes and UMIs came from 5'RACE with constant-segment primers. MiXCR was run by TCRdb on the 5' RACE reads, yielding one entry per CDR3 protein. The top ten clones hold less than 30% of a sample with around 250,000 distinct CDR3 sequences, about 16% of them seen once. There are 15 residues in the CDR3. V was pared by 1 base and J by 9 bases, with 15 bases between. The V gene's germline CDR1 is MGHRA and CDR2 YSYEKL. There are a few counts of this clonotype. The antigen remains unidentified. The sequencing input was PBMCs or a T cell subset sorted from them (not recorded which). This chain connects TRBV4-1 to TRBJ2-2; D unclear. The clonotype was recovered from a man aged 18 to 35 who had mild COVID-19 (a few samples of this study predate the infection). Cell type and time point are not known. This chain's CDR3 is CASSQALEIGWELFF. CDR3 bases: TGCGCCAGCAGCCAAGCTCTAGAGATTGGTTGGGAGCTGTTTTTT.